A single sample gave rise to the 24 T cell receptor beta chains below, sequenced in a study of T cell repertoires in ileal Crohn's disease. Time point of the sample: neoterminal ileum biopsy at postoperative endoscopy, about 6 months after surgery. Data came from immunoSEQ multiplex PCR; TCRdb stores just in-frame clones and leaves some out. The repertoire consists of some 20,000 clones, with approximately 72% occurring once and the leading ten covering 4% to 4.5%. The sample consisted of ileal tissue. The receptors stem from an adult with Crohn's disease.

V and J are TRBV27 and TRBJ1-6, with 7 bases identical to TRBD1. Germline trimming cut 6 bases from V and 10 bases from J; bases unmatched to any gene: 12. The length of the CDR3 is 15 residues. Germline-derived CDR1 and CDR2 are MNHEY and SMNVEV (reference sequence). CDR3 loop: CASSPTNRGPSPLHF. The DNA for the CDR3 is TGTGCCAGCAGCCCGACGAACAGGGGTCCCTCACCCCTCCACTTT.

The CDR3 region has the DNA TGTGCCTGGAGTTGGAGCCGGGGGGGTCAAGAGACCCAGTACTTC. It is translated as CAWSWSRGGQETQYF. The V and J genes are TRBV30 and TRBJ2-5, with 8 bases identical to TRBD2. CDR1 GTSNPN and CDR2 SVGIG come from the germline V gene (reference sequence). The trim removed 2 bases at V and 2 bases at J, leaving 7 bases unmatched. There are 15 residues in the CDR3.

Details on this clone: A read error may produce the germline difference seen at one junction end. The rearrangement uses TRBV29-1 and TRBJ1-1; D remains unclear. CDR1 is SQVTM and CDR2 is ANQGSEA in the germline V gene. The CDR3 extends over 12 amino acids. CDR3 nucleotides: TGCAGCGTTAAAGATATGAACACTGAAGCTTTCTTT. Its translation: CSVKDMNTEAFF.

The chain is built from TRBV10-3 and TRBJ1-2, with 11 positions matching TRBD1. The ends lost 10 bases at V and 14 bases at J; junction bases unmatched: 15. CDR1 is ENHRY and CDR2 is SYGVKD in the germline V gene. CDR3 size: 13 residues. CDR3 in amino acids: CATSRGQGDERTF. The DNA of the CDR3 is TGTGCCACCAGCCGGGGACAGGGGGACGAGAGGACCTTC.

This chain joins TRBV19 and TRBJ2-3; 13 positions match TRBD2. CDR1 and CDR2 from the germline V gene are LNHDA and SQIVND (reference sequence). The CDR3 is 17 residues long. Trimming cost V 1 base and J 1 base; bases outside gene matches: 2. CDR3 residues: CASSIGGLAGGTDTQYF. CDR3 sequence (DNA): TGTGCCAGTAGTATAGGTGGACTAGCGGGGGGCACAGATACGCAGTATTTT.

The gene calls are TRBV30 and TRBJ1-5, with D tentatively TRBD1 (5 bases). Germline CDR1 and CDR2: GTSNPN and SVGIG (reference sequence). This CDR3 contains 11 residues. Trimming removed 8 bases from V and 4 bases from J, with 9 bases in between. The CDR3 region is CAGGVNQPQHF. In nucleotides, the CDR3 is TGTGCCGGGGGGGTGAATCAGCCCCAGCATTTT.

The gene calls are TRBV7-6 and TRBJ2-2; 11 bases fit TRBD2. The V segment lost 0 bases and the J segment 14 bases; nucleotides outside the gene matches: 11. The CDR3 runs 16 residues. Germline values: CDR1 SGHVS, CDR2 FNYEAQ. The CDR3 loop reads CASSLAMWTSGSDLFF. CDR3 DNA: TGTGCCAGCAGCTTAGCGATGTGGACTAGCGGGTCGGATCTGTTTTTT.

The J gene is TRBJ1-1, the V gene TRBV30, with a possible D match to TRBD1 (6 bases). Germline assignment: CDR1 GTSNPN and CDR2 SVGIG (reference sequence). The CDR3 loop spans 14 amino acids. Trimming stripped 4 bases from V and 0 bases from J, with 12 bases between. CDR3 bases: TGTGCCTGGATTTTCGGACAGCTGAACACTGAAGCTTTCTTT. This codes for CAWIFGQLNTEAFF.

Only one count was recorded for this clone. This chain links TRBV7-8 with TRBJ2-1; TRBD1 is a possible D gene (7 bases). The CDR3 covers 15 residues. V lost 2 bases and J 6 bases, leaving 14 bases between the germline ends. Germline V CDR1 and CDR2: SGHVS, FQNEAQ. The CDR3 DNA reads TGTGCCAGCAGCTTATCCCGACAGGGAGGCAATGAGCAGTTCTTC. Translation: CASSLSRQGGNEQFF.

The CDR3: CASGDRGELFF. The CDR3 DNA is TGTGCCAGCGGAGACAGGGGGGAGCTGTTTTTT. The chain joins TRBV6-6 to TRBJ2-2, with D possibly matching TRBD1 (6 bases). The CDR3 consists of 11 residues. Germline V gives CDR1 MNHNY, CDR2 SVGAGI (reference sequence). With 8 bases removed from V and 8 bases from J, the gap between germline ends came to 9 bases.

This clone was seen more than once but under ten times. The chain employs TRBV6-1 and TRBJ2-7; no definite D call. The V gene's germline CDR1 is MNHNS and CDR2 SASEGT. V was clipped by 7 bases and J by 3 bases, with 7 bases between them. The CDR3 extends over 11 amino acids. The CDR3 spells CASKYSYEQYF. The CDR3 DNA reads TGTGCCAGCAAATACAGCTACGAGCAGTACTTC.

The chain links TRBV30 to TRBJ2-5; TRBD2 agrees at 7 bases. The V gene's germline CDR1 is GTSNPN and CDR2 SVGIG (reference sequence). The ends lost 4 bases at V and 5 bases at J; junction bases unmatched: 4. This CDR3 spans 12 amino acids. The CDR3 DNA reads TGTGCCTGGACCGCGGGAGCGGAGACCCAGTACTTC. The encoded protein is CAWTAGAETQYF.

CDR3 residues: CASSQDIPGGPRNEQFF. The CDR3 DNA reads as TGCGCCAGCAGCCAAGATATCCCGGGGGGCCCTAGGAATGAGCAGTTCTTC. The V call is TRBV4-3, the J call TRBJ2-1; D may be TRBD2 (7 bases). CDR1 and CDR2 (germline): LGHNA, YSLEER. The CDR3 is made up of 17 amino acids. V was shortened by 0 bases and J by 7 bases, with 19 bases between the two germline ends.

The gene calls are TRBV2 and TRBJ2-7; 8 nucleotides align to TRBD2. Germline V gene data show CDR1 as SNHLY and CDR2 as FYNNEI. Germline trimming cut 7 bases from V and 4 bases from J; bases unmatched to any gene: 9. This CDR3 spans 14 amino acids. DNA for the CDR3: TGTGCCAGCATTGGGCGGGGGGCAAGGTACGAGCAGTACTTC. Translating it yields CASIGRGARYEQYF.

The chain carries TRBV6-5 and TRBJ2-1, with 9 bases matching TRBD2. Germline trimming cut 5 bases from V and 1 base from J; bases unmatched to any gene: 3. Germline-derived CDR1 and CDR2 are MNHEY and SVGAGI. The CDR3 loop spans 15 amino acids. The CDR3 protein is CASSLSGGSYNEQFF. The CDR3 DNA is TGTGCCAGCAGTCTAAGCGGGGGGTCCTACAATGAGCAGTTCTTC.

This sequence joins TRBV19 and TRBJ2-3, with 11 nucleotides matching TRBD2. This CDR3 contains 17 residues. The trim removed 5 bases at V and 0 bases at J, leaving 7 bases unmatched. Per the germline V gene, CDR1 is LNHDA and CDR2 is SQIVND (reference sequence). The DNA for the CDR3 is TGTGCCAGTAGTTCGCTGACTAGCGGGGCTAGCACAGATACGCAGTATTTT. Protein product: CASSSLTSGASTDTQYF.

This sequence joins TRBV9 and TRBJ2-3; TRBD2 matches at 13 bases. The CDR3 is made up of 16 amino acids. Germline V gene sequence: CDR1 SGDLS, CDR2 YYNGEE. The junction had 2 bases not matched to a gene; V was cut back by 3 bases and J by 1 base. The CDR3 sequence is CASSGGLAGGTDTQYF. As DNA, the CDR3 is TGTGCCAGCAGCGGTGGACTAGCGGGAGGCACAGATACGCAGTATTTT.

The chain joins TRBV6-6 to TRBJ1-4, with a tentative D call TRBD1 (6 bases). The V gene lost 8 bases and the J gene lost 4 bases, with 11 bases spanning the gap. CDR3 size: 13 residues. The germline V gene encodes CDR1 MNHNY and CDR2 SVGAGI (reference sequence). Here the CDR3 reads CASGGGLNEKLFF. CDR3 DNA: TGTGCCAGCGGCGGGGGGCTTAATGAAAAACTGTTTTTT.

The V call is TRBV7-9, the J call TRBJ1-1, with 8 bases matching TRBD1. The CDR3 runs 15 residues. With 5 bases clipped from V and 4 bases from J, the junction kept 9 bases outside the gene matches. Germline lookup yields CDR1 SEHNR and CDR2 FQNEAQ (reference sequence). The CDR3 DNA reads as TGTGCCAGCAGCCTTCTCGGACAGGGATTCACTGAAGCTTTCTTT. This encodes CASSLLGQGFTEAFF.

CDR3 protein: CASAGTGSHNYGYTF. CDR3 bases: TGTGCCAGCGCGGGGACAGGCTCCCATAACTATGGCTACACCTTC. The rearrangement joins TRBV5-4 to TRBJ1-2; 8 positions match TRBD1. V lost 7 bases and J lost 1; bases outside the gene matches: 9. This CDR3 has 15 amino acids. Germline CDR1 SGHNT, CDR2 YYREEE (reference sequence).

This clone was observed a few times. The chain links TRBV7-9 to TRBJ1-4; D is undetermined. This CDR3 has 15 amino acids. The germline CDR1 and CDR2 sequences are SEHNR and FQNEAQ (reference sequence). V shed 5 bases and J shed 0 bases, with 10 bases lying between them. The CDR3 DNA reads TGTGCCAGCAGCCTGCAGGTCGCAACTAATGAAAAACTGTTTTTT. Protein: CASSLQVATNEKLFF.

In its sample, this clone was seen a few times. V is TRBV6-1 and J is TRBJ1-2, with D perhaps TRBD1 (6 bases). Trimming took 4 bases from V and 4 from J, leaving 16 bases between them. This CDR3 is built from 15 residues. CDR1 is MNHNS, CDR2 SASEGT, per germline. The CDR3 protein is CASSARQENLYGYTF. CDR3 coding DNA: TGTGCCAGCAGTGCTAGACAGGAGAACCTCTATGGCTACACCTTC.

The chain employs TRBV7-3 and TRBJ2-1; perhaps TRBD1 as D (6 bases). Per the germline V gene, CDR1 is SGHTA and CDR2 is FQGTGA. V lost 2 bases to trimming and J lost 3 bases, with 14 bases between them. The CDR3 is 16 amino acids. CDR3 loop: CASSLSRGAGYNEQFF. The DNA for the CDR3 is TGTGCCAGCAGCTTATCCAGGGGCGCTGGCTACAATGAGCAGTTCTTC.

V is TRBV18 and J is TRBJ2-5; 9 nucleotides align to TRBD1. J gave up 4 bases and V 5 bases, and 11 bases lay outside the gene matches. Looked up from germline, CDR1 is KGHSH and CDR2 is LQKENI. This CDR3 spans 16 amino acids. The CDR3 is CASSLTGTGRLETQYF. CDR3 nucleotide sequence: TGTGCCAGCTCATTAACCGGGACAGGGCGACTAGAGACCCAGTACTTC.